This T cell receptor beta chain came from a study of shared clonotypes between healthy human individuals. Overall study findings and caveats: Researchers found naive subsets generally carried larger estimated richness than memory subsets.

V shed 8 bases and J shed 5 bases, with 9 bases lying between them. The CDR3 length is 11 residues. Germline V gene sequence: CDR1 SGHTA, CDR2 FQGTGA. TCRdb's table, derived via immunoSEQ multiplex PCR, lists solely in-frame clones and lacks some. The table records about 1.1 million clones, 60% to 80% of them present only once. Splitting of CD4+ cells produced CD45RA+ naive and CD45RA-negative memory subsets. Of note for this clone: As yet, its antigen is unknown.

This receptor was taken from a man between 18 and 29 years old in good health. Some clones in this sample may be carry-over from other donors' samples. The J gene is TRBJ1-2, the V gene TRBV7-3; D gene ambiguous. What was sequenced was memory CD4+ T cells from PBMCs. Subset indicated: CD45RA-negative fraction. The CDR3 bases are TGTGCCAGCCTCAAGGCGTATGGCTACACCTTC. This encodes CASLKAYGYTF. The whole variable domain, remainder taken from reference TRBV7-3 and TRBJ1-2, is GAGVSQTPSNKVTEKGKYVELRCDPISGHTALYWYRQSLGQGPEFLIYFQGTGAADDSGLPNDRFFAVRPEGSVSTLKIQRTERGDSAVYLCASLKAYGYTFGSGTRLTVV.